This is a list of T cell receptor beta chains from one sample in a study of blood T cell repertoires in COVID-19. Repertoires were generated with immunoSEQ multiplex PCR, while TCRdb's copy carries only in-frame clones and drops some. The sample gives 150,000 to 200,000 clones, approximately 84% of which show up once; around 2.4% is in the top ten. Sequencing was done on a sample of peripheral blood. Receptors were obtained from a human donor with acute or convalescent COVID-19. The donor label of this sample is uncertain. The CDR3 runs from the conserved cysteine through the conserved F or W. D genes are given only for firm matches. Where a row states a size, it is once, few, many or the class of an expanded clone; other rows omit it.

d_gene: -
j_gene: TRBJ2-7
abundance: -
v_gene: TRBV4-1
CDR3aa: CASSTGSYEQYF
CDR3nt: TGCGCCAGCAGTACAGGCTCCTACGAGCAGTACTTC

d_gene: TRBD1
j_gene: TRBJ1-1
abundance: -
v_gene: TRBV7-9
CDR3aa: CASSATGGASEAFF
CDR3nt: TGTGCCAGCAGCGCGACAGGGGGCGCGAGTGAAGCTTTCTTT

d_gene: -
j_gene: TRBJ1-2
abundance: -
v_gene: TRBV2
CDR3aa: CASSPQAVTYGYTF
CDR3nt: TGTGCCAGCAGTCCCCAGGCAGTAACCTATGGCTACACCTTC

d_gene: TRBD1
j_gene: TRBJ1-2
abundance: -
v_gene: TRBV29-1
CDR3aa: CSVETGYGYTF
CDR3nt: TGCAGCGTTGAGACAGGGTATGGCTACACCTTC

d_gene: -
j_gene: TRBJ2-3
abundance: -
v_gene: TRBV28
CDR3aa: CASSLLGQGGADTQYF
CDR3nt: TGTGCCAGCAGTTTATTGGGGCAGGGAGGAGCAGATACGCAGTATTTT

d_gene: TRBD1
j_gene: TRBJ1-1
abundance: -
v_gene: TRBV7-9
CDR3aa: CASSLPTGGTEAFF
CDR3nt: TGTGCCAGCAGCTTACCGACAGGGGGCACTGAAGCTTTCTTT

d_gene: -
j_gene: TRBJ2-5
abundance: -
v_gene: TRBV5-1
CDR3aa: CASSLAGTQYF
CDR3nt: TGCGCCAGCAGCTTGGCCGGGACCCAGTACTTC

d_gene: TRBD1
j_gene: TRBJ2-7
abundance: -
v_gene: TRBV28
CDR3aa: CASTSTGTGFVEQYF
CDR3nt: TGTGCCAGCACCTCAACTGGGACAGGGTTCGTCGAGCAGTACTTC

d_gene: -
j_gene: TRBJ1-5
abundance: -
v_gene: TRBV9
CDR3aa: CASSPGDRPHQPQHF
CDR3nt: TGTGCCAGCAGCCCCGGTGACAGGCCTCATCAGCCCCAGCATTTT

d_gene: -
j_gene: TRBJ1-6
abundance: once
v_gene: TRBV28
CDR3aa: CASSPLGVPDNSPLHF
CDR3nt: TGTGCCAGCAGTCCCCTAGGGGTTCCGGATAATTCACCCCTCCACTTT

d_gene: -
j_gene: TRBJ2-3
abundance: -
v_gene: TRBV14
CDR3aa: CASSQLREMATDTQYF
CDR3nt: TGTGCCAGCAGCCAGCTACGGGAGATGGCCACAGATACGCAGTATTTT

d_gene: -
j_gene: TRBJ1-4
abundance: -
v_gene: TRBV28
CDR3aa: CASSLLGRTDEKLFF
CDR3nt: TGTGCCAGCAGTTTATTGGGACGGACAGATGAAAAACTGTTTTTT

d_gene: TRBD2
j_gene: TRBJ2-3
abundance: -
v_gene: TRBV28
CDR3aa: CASSSGIAGGPITDTQYF
CDR3nt: TGTGCCAGCAGTTCCGGGATAGCGGGAGGGCCTATCACAGATACGCAGTATTTT

d_gene: TRBD2
j_gene: TRBJ2-3
abundance: -
v_gene: TRBV10-3
CDR3aa: CAISGVAGGNTDTQYF
CDR3nt: TGTGCCATCAGTGGGGTAGCGGGAGGGAACACAGATACGCAGTATTTT

d_gene: -
j_gene: TRBJ2-4
abundance: -
v_gene: TRBV6-5
CDR3aa: CASSYGRLTSKNIQYF
CDR3nt: TGTGCCAGCAGTTACGGGAGGCTCACCTCCAAAAACATTCAGTACTTC

d_gene: TRBD1
j_gene: TRBJ1-4
abundance: -
v_gene: TRBV6-5
CDR3aa: CAGLRGQLNEKLFF
CDR3nt: TGTGCCGGCCTGAGGGGACAGTTAAATGAAAAACTGTTTTTT

d_gene: -
j_gene: TRBJ1-1
abundance: -
v_gene: TRBV6-2/TRBV6-3
CDR3aa: CASSYAGANTEAFF
CDR3nt: TGTGCCAGCAGTTACGCAGGGGCCAACACTGAAGCTTTCTTT

d_gene: -
j_gene: TRBJ1-1
abundance: -
v_gene: TRBV5-1
CDR3aa: CASSSPGRDTEAFF
CDR3nt: TGCGCCAGCAGCTCCCCAGGGAGGGACACTGAAGCTTTCTTT

d_gene: TRBD2
j_gene: TRBJ2-3
abundance: -
v_gene: TRBV19
CDR3aa: CASSITSGTLDTQYF
CDR3nt: TGTGCCAGTAGTATAACTAGCGGTACTCTAGATACGCAGTATTTT

d_gene: -
j_gene: TRBJ1-2
abundance: once
v_gene: TRBV28
CDR3aa: CASSLDRTYGYTF
CDR3nt: TGTGCCAGCAGCCTTGACAGGACCTATGGCTACACCTTC

d_gene: TRBD2
j_gene: TRBJ2-7
abundance: -
v_gene: TRBV7-8
CDR3aa: CASSPTSGRSYEQYF
CDR3nt: TGTGCCAGCAGCCCAACTAGCGGGAGGTCCTACGAGCAGTACTTC

d_gene: -
j_gene: TRBJ2-3
abundance: -
v_gene: TRBV5-1
CDR3aa: CASSFRGRGTDTQYF
CDR3nt: TGCGCCAGCAGTTTCAGGGGTCGGGGCACAGATACGCAGTATTTT

d_gene: -
j_gene: TRBJ1-2
abundance: -
v_gene: TRBV12-3/TRBV12-4
CDR3aa: CASSRQVRDGYTF
CDR3nt: TGTGCCAGCAGTCGACAGGTTCGCGATGGCTACACCTTC

d_gene: -
j_gene: TRBJ2-6
abundance: -
v_gene: TRBV7-9
CDR3aa: CASSPGLGSGANVLTF
CDR3nt: TGTGCCAGCAGCCCGGGACTGGGCTCTGGGGCCAACGTCCTGACTTTC

d_gene: TRBD1
j_gene: TRBJ2-7
abundance: -
v_gene: TRBV27
CDR3aa: CASSSTRTGGGYEQYF
CDR3nt: TGTGCCAGCAGTTCAACACGGACAGGGGGGGGGTACGAGCAGTACTTC

d_gene: -
j_gene: TRBJ1-2
abundance: -
v_gene: TRBV5-1
CDR3aa: CASSLGLSGRGYTF
CDR3nt: TGCGCCAGCAGCTTGGGACTTTCGGGGAGGGGCTACACCTTC

d_gene: -
j_gene: TRBJ1-5
abundance: -
v_gene: TRBV18
CDR3aa: CASSPQDDLGQPQHF
CDR3nt: TGTGCCAGCTCACCCCAGGATGACCTGGGTCAGCCCCAGCATTTT

d_gene: -
j_gene: TRBJ1-1
abundance: -
v_gene: TRBV19
CDR3aa: CASSRASSGVRNTEAFF
CDR3nt: TGTGCCAGTAGTCGGGCGAGCTCAGGGGTTCGGAACACTGAAGCTTTCTTT

d_gene: -
j_gene: TRBJ2-7
abundance: -
v_gene: TRBV7-2
CDR3aa: CASCRTPNPPYEQYF
CDR3nt: TGTGCCAGCTGTCGAACACCCAACCCCCCCTACGAGCAGTACTTC

d_gene: TRBD1
j_gene: TRBJ2-3
abundance: -
v_gene: TRBV30
CDR3aa: CAWSVATGSWSTDTQYF
CDR3nt: TGTGCCTGGAGTGTAGCGACAGGGTCTTGGAGCACAGATACGCAGTATTTT

d_gene: -
j_gene: TRBJ2-7
abundance: -
v_gene: TRBV9
CDR3aa: CASSVATQSEQYF
CDR3nt: TGTGCCAGCAGCGTAGCTACCCAAAGCGAGCAGTACTTC

d_gene: -
j_gene: TRBJ1-1
abundance: -
v_gene: TRBV19
CDR3aa: CASSLIQGGTEAFF
CDR3nt: TGTGCCAGTAGTCTCATACAGGGCGGCACTGAAGCTTTCTTT

d_gene: TRBD1
j_gene: TRBJ1-1
abundance: once
v_gene: TRBV19
CDR3aa: CASSGTGATEAFF
CDR3nt: TGTGCCAGTAGTGGGACAGGGGCCACTGAAGCTTTCTTT

d_gene: -
j_gene: TRBJ1-1
abundance: -
v_gene: TRBV11-3
CDR3aa: CASSFGMDTEAFF
CDR3nt: TGTGCCAGCAGCTTCGGGATGGACACTGAAGCTTTCTTT

d_gene: -
j_gene: TRBJ2-7
abundance: once
v_gene: TRBV11-3
CDR3aa: CASSFSEGEQYF
CDR3nt: TGTGCCAGCAGCTTTTCTGAGGGCGAGCAGTACTTC

d_gene: -
j_gene: TRBJ2-7
abundance: -
v_gene: TRBV5-1
CDR3aa: CASSLAAESPYEQYF
CDR3nt: TGCGCCAGCAGCTTGGCCGCGGAGTCCCCCTACGAGCAGTACTTC

d_gene: TRBD2
j_gene: TRBJ2-1
abundance: -
v_gene: TRBV5-4
CDR3aa: CASSLRLAGGALFF
CDR3nt: TGTGCCAGCAGCTTACGACTAGCGGGGGGGGCGCTGTTCTTC